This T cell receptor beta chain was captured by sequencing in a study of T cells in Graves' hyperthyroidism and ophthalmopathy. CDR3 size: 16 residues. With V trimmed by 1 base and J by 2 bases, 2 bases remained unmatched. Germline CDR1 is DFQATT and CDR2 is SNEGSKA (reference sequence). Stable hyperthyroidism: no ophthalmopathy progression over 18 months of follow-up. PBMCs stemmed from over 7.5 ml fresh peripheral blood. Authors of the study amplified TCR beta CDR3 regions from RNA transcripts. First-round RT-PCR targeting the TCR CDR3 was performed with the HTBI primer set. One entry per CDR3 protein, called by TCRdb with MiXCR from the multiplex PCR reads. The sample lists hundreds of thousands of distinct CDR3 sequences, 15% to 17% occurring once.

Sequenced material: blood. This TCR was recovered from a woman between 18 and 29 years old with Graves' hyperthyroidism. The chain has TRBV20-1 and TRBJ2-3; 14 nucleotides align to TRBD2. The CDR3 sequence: CSARAGLAGDTDTQYF. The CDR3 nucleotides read TGCAGTGCTAGAGCGGGACTAGCGGGAGACACAGATACGCAGTATTTT.